The 22 T cell receptor beta chains below come from one sample, sequenced in a study of cytomegalovirus exposure and HLA in healthy donors. Primers for the PCR totalled 60 Vbeta and 13 Jbeta. Sequencing used immunoSEQ multiplex PCR; TCRdb keeps in-frame clones, though not all of them. The table for this sample gives 150,000 to 200,000 clones. Sample: PBMCs. Receptors were obtained from a woman aged 60-70 years in good health and CMV-seronegative.

This chain uses TRBV19 with TRBJ2-1, with D possibly matching TRBD2 (6 bases). The CDR3 loop spans 18 amino acids. The germline V gene has CDR1 LNHDA and CDR2 SQIVND (reference sequence). V lost 5 bases and J 3 bases, leaving 23 bases between the germline ends. The CDR3 DNA sequence: TGTGCCAGTAGTTTTCATCGTGGTGGAGGAGGGAACTACAATGAGCAGTTCTTC. Amino acids: CASSFHRGGGGNYNEQFF.

The rearrangement joins TRBV15 to TRBJ1-4; D not resolved. The CDR3 loop spans 12 amino acids. Trimming cost V 5 bases and J 4 bases, with 5 bases left between them. Germline loops: CDR1 LNHNV, CDR2 YYDKDF (reference sequence). The CDR3: CATSGFNEKLFF. CDR3 DNA: TGTGCCACCAGCGGCTTTAATGAAAAACTGTTTTTT.

The chain joins TRBV5-4 to TRBJ1-1; 7 nucleotides line up with TRBD1. The CDR3 consists of 13 residues. Trimming took 0 bases from V and 7 from J; bases not matched to a gene: 3. CDR1 and CDR2 from the germline V gene are SGHNT and YYREEE (reference sequence). CDR3 protein: CASSLDRGGEAFF. The CDR3, as DNA: TGTGCCAGCAGCTTGGACAGGGGTGGTGAAGCTTTCTTT.

The gene calls are TRBV5-1 and TRBJ1-1; no clear D. Trimming took 0 bases from V and 3 from J, leaving 9 bases between them. The CDR3 length is 14 residues. Germline assignment: CDR1 SGHRS and CDR2 YFSETQ. The CDR3 is CASSLAFTDTEAFF. The CDR3 DNA is TGCGCCAGCAGCTTGGCCTTTACAGACACTGAAGCTTTCTTT.

J is TRBJ2-1 and V is TRBV30; 9 nucleotides match TRBD1. The CDR3 covers 14 residues. The J segment lost 5 bases and the V segment lost 5 bases, leaving 7 bases of the junction unmatched. Per the germline V gene, CDR1 is GTSNPN and CDR2 is SVGIG (reference sequence). CDR3 sequence: CAWARQGGHNEQFF. Here the CDR3 DNA reads TGTGCCTGGGCTCGACAGGGGGGCCACAATGAGCAGTTCTTC.

The chain combines TRBV20-1 with TRBJ1-4; D not certain. The germline gives CDR1 DFQATT, CDR2 SNEGSKA (reference sequence). The length of the CDR3 is 11 residues. V was pared by 5 bases and J by 8 bases, with 9 bases between. The CDR3 sequence is CSAGRGEKLFF. In DNA, the CDR3 is TGCAGTGCTGGCCGAGGGGAAAAACTGTTTTTT.

J is TRBJ2-5 and V is TRBV4-1, with 8 bases that match TRBD1. This CDR3 spans 16 amino acids. Germline-derived CDR1 and CDR2 are MGHRA and YSYEKL. The V segment lost 3 bases and the J segment 5 bases; nucleotides outside the gene matches: 11. The CDR3 protein is CASSQFRQGARETQYF. In DNA, the CDR3 is TGCGCCAGCAGCCAGTTCCGGCAGGGGGCGCGGGAGACCCAGTACTTC.

As concerns this clone: The identical CDR3 is also encoded by other nucleotide sequences in the sample. The chain has TRBV29-1 and TRBJ1-1; unclear D gene. With 6 bases removed from V and 5 bases from J, the gap between germline ends came to 10 bases. CDR1 and CDR2 from the germline V gene are SQVTM and ANQGSEA. The CDR3 has 11 residues. Written as DNA, the CDR3 is TGCAGCGTGGGAGAGGGAACTGAAGCTTTCTTT. It codes for CSVGEGTEAFF.

The chain employs TRBV5-8 and TRBJ2-1, with TRBD1 matching 8 bases. V was clipped by 0 bases and J by 9 bases; unmatched bases: 2. Germline V gives CDR1 SGHTS, CDR2 YDEGEE. CDR3 length: 13 residues. The DNA of the CDR3 is TGTGCCAGCAGCTTGGAACAGGGGGGTGAGCAGTTCTTC. As protein: CASSLEQGGEQFF.

The rearrangement joins TRBV6-1 to TRBJ1-3, with D perhaps TRBD1 (5 bases). V lost 6 bases and J lost 2, with 8 bases in between. There are 13 residues in the CDR3. Per germline, CDR1 MNHNS and CDR2 SASEGT. CDR3 DNA: TGTGCCAGCAGGGCAGGGCCTGGAAACACCATATATTTT. It is translated as CASRAGPGNTIYF.

The rearrangement links TRBV11-3 to TRBJ1-1; the D is unclear. CDR1 SGHNT and CDR2 YENEEA come from the germline V gene. CDR3 length: 15 residues. The V and J ends lost 1 base and 1 base respectively, with 10 bases between them. CDR3 nucleotides: TGTGCCAGCAGCTTAGGCAGTTCGAAGAACACTGAAGCTTTCTTT. It is translated as CASSLGSSKNTEAFF. Full variable domain (remainder filled in from reference TRBV11-3 and TRBJ1-1): EAGVVQSPRYKIIEKKQPVAFWCNPISGHNTLYWYLQNLGQGPELLIRYENEEAVDDSQLPKDRFSAERLKGVDSTLKIQPAELGDSAVYLCASSLGSSKNTEAFFGQGTRLTVV.

The chain recombines TRBV6-1 with TRBJ1-2; the D gene is possibly TRBD1 (6 bases). From germline, CDR1 is MNHNS and CDR2 SASEGT. Trimming took off 1 base at V and 0 bases at J, with 15 bases between the two ends. The CDR3 loop spans 17 amino acids. CDR3 bases: TGTGCCAGCAGTGAAGGGGGGGGGCGAGTTCCTAACTATGGCTACACCTTC. Its protein is CASSEGGGRVPNYGYTF.

The rearrangement links TRBV14 to TRBJ1-2; D ambiguous. The CDR3 spans 14 residues. V was pared by 5 bases and J by 0 bases, with 10 bases between. The germline V gene encodes CDR1 SGHDN and CDR2 FVKESK. CDR3 protein: CASSSRTTNYGYTF. CDR3 DNA: TGTGCCAGCAGCTCACGCACAACTAACTATGGCTACACCTTC.

The chain recombines TRBV20-1 with TRBJ2-1; D uncertain. Trimming stripped 3 bases from V and 14 bases from J, with 14 bases between. CDR1 and CDR2 from the germline V gene are DFQATT and SNEGSKA (reference sequence). The CDR3 runs 11 residues. The CDR3, as DNA: TGCAGTGCTAGCATCGCCTCCAGTAAGTTCTTC. Protein: CSASIASSKFF.

The chain carries TRBV2 and TRBJ2-5, with 8 bases matching TRBD2. V gave up 3 bases and J gave up 1 base; unmatched junction bases: 4. CDR3 length: 15 amino acids. CDR1 SNHLY and CDR2 FYNNEI come from the germline V gene. DNA of the CDR3: TGTGCCAGCAGTGAGTTAGCGGGGAGCCAAGAGACCCAGTACTTC. It is translated as CASSELAGSQETQYF.

The chain links TRBV4-2 to TRBJ2-7; D call uncertain. V lost 6 bases and J 3 bases, leaving 18 bases between the germline ends. Germline loops: CDR1 LGHNA, CDR2 YNFKEQ. The CDR3 extends over 15 amino acids. The CDR3 is CASRPSGSSSYEQYF. DNA of the CDR3: TGTGCCAGCAGACCCTCCGGGTCCTCCAGCTACGAGCAGTACTTC.

The chain employs TRBV19 and TRBJ1-4; D is possibly TRBD1 (5 bases). Deletions cut 2 bases from V and 8 bases from J, with 12 bases between. This CDR3 has 14 residues. Germline CDR1 LNHDA, CDR2 SQIVND (reference sequence). CDR3 protein: CASSISATDEKLFF. The DNA of the CDR3 is TGTGCCAGTAGTATATCGGCGACAGACGAAAAACTGTTTTTT.

The J gene is TRBJ1-1, the V gene TRBV7-3; 8 bases align to TRBD1. Losses at the gene ends were 6 bases for V and 2 bases for J; bases not matched to a gene: 5. CDR1 is SGHTA and CDR2 is FQGTGA in the germline V gene. The CDR3 loop spans 14 amino acids. CDR3 sequence (DNA): TGTGCCAGCAGGAGCGACAGGGGCAACACTGAAGCTTTCTTT. It translates to CASRSDRGNTEAFF.

The chain is built from TRBV5-1 and TRBJ2-4; perhaps TRBD2 as D (5 bases). Between the trimmed V and J ends, which lost 0 bases and 0 bases, there was a span of 10 bases. The CDR3 extends over 16 amino acids. Germline loops: CDR1 SGHRS, CDR2 YFSETQ. CDR3 coding DNA: TGCGCCAGCAGCTTGGTCCCGGGGATAGCCAAAAACATTCAGTACTTC. It yields the protein CASSLVPGIAKNIQYF.

The genes are TRBV6-1 and TRBJ1-4; maybe TRBD1 (6 bases). The germline V gene has CDR1 MNHNS and CDR2 SASEGT. Deletions cut 1 base from V and 11 bases from J, with 14 bases between. CDR3 length: 14 residues. This chain's CDR3 is CASSEGQGFWKLFF. CDR3 DNA sequence: TGTGCCAGCAGTGAAGGCCAGGGGTTTTGGAAACTGTTTTTT.

This chain links TRBV7-2 with TRBJ1-1; weak D call: TRBD1 (5 bases). The CDR3 totals 12 residues. The V end lost 8 bases, the J end lost 1 base, and 8 bases lay between the germline ends. Germline CDR1 SGHTA, CDR2 FQGNSA. The CDR3 sequence is CASSRGNTEAFF. In DNA, the CDR3 is TGTGCCAGCTCTAGGGGGAACACTGAAGCTTTCTTT.

The CDR3 region has the DNA TGTGCCAGCTCTAGGTATGACACCCGGAATTCCTACGAGCAGTACTTC. This translates into CASSRYDTRNSYEQYF. The chain joins TRBV18 to TRBJ2-7; the D is unclear. The CDR3 is 16 amino acids. CDR1 and CDR2 from the germline V gene are KGHSH and LQKENI. Trimming left V 6 bases short and J 1 base short, with 19 bases between.